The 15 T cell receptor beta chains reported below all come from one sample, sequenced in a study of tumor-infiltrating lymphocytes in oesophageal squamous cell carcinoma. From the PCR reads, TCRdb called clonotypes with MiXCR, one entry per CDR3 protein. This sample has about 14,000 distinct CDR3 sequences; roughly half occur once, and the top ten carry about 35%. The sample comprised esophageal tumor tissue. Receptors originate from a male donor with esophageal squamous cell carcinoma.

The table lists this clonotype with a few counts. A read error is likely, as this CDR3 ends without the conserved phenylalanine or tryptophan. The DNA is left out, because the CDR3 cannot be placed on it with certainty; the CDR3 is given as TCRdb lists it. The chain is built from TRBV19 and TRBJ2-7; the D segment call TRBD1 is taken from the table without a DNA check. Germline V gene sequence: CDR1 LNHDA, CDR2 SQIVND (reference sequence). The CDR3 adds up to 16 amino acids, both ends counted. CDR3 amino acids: CASSIDPTDPGYTFGS.

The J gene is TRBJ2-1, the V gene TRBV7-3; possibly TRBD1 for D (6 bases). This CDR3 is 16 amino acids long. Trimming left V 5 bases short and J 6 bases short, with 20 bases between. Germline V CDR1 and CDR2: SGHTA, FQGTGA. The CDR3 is CASSITRDTRANEQFF. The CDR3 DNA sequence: TGTGCCAGCAGCATCACCCGGGACACTAGAGCCAATGAGCAGTTCTTC.

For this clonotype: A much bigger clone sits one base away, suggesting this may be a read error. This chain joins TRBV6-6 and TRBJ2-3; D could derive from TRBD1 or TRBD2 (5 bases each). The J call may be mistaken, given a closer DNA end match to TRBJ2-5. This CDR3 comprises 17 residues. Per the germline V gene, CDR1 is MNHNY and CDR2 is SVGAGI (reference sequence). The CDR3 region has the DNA TGTGCCAGCAGCAAATTTCGACACGGGGCCGGGGCGGAGACCCAGTACTTC. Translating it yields CASSKFRHGAGAETQYF.

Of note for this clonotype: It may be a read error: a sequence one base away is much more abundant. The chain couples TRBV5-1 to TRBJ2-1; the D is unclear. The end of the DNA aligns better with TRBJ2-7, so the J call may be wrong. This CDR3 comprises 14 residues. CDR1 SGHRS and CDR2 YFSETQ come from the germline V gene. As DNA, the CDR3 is TGCGCCAGCAGCTTGGGAATGGCCTACAATGAGCAGTACTTC. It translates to CASSLGMAYNEQYF.

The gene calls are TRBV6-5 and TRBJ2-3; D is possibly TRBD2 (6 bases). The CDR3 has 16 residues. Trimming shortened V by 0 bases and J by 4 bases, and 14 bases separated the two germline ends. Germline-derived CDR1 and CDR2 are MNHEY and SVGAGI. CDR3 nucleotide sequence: TGTGCCAGCAGTTACTCCAATCTAGCGTTAGCAGATACGCAGTATTTT. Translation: CASSYSNLALADTQYF.

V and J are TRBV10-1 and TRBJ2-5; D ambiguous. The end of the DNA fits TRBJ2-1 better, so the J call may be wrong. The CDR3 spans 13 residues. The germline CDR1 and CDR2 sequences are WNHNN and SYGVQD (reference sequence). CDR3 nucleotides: TGCGCCAGCAGTGAGGAGTTCTCCAATGAGCAGTTCTTC. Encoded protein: CASSEEFSNEQFF.

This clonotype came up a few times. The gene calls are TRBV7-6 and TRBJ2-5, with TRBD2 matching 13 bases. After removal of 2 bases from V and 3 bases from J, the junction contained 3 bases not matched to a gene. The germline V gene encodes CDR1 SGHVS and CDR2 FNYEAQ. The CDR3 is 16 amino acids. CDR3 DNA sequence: TGTGCCAGCAGCTTATTGGGACTAGCGGGGAAAGAGACCCAGTACTTC. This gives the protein CASSLLGLAGKETQYF.

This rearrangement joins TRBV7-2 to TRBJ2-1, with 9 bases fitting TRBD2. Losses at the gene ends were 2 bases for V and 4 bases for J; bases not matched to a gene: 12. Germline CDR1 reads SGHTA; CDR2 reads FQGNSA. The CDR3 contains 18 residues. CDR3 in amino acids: CASSLNLAGTIKYNEQFF. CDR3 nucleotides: TGTGCCAGCAGCTTAAACCTAGCGGGAACTATTAAGTACAATGAGCAGTTCTTC.

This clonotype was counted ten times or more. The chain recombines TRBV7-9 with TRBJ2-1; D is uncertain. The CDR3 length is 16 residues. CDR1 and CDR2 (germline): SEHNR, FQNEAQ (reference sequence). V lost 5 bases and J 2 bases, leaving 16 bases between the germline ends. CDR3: CASSRLGQLTYNEQFF. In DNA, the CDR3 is TGTGCCAGCAGCCGCCTAGGGCAGCTGACCTACAATGAGCAGTTCTTC.

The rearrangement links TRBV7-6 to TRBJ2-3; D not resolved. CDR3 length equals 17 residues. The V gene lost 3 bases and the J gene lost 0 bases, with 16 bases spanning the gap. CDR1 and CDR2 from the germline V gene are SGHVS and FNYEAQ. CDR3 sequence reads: CASSFSSDGSSTDTQYF. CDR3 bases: TGTGCCAGCAGCTTTTCTTCGGACGGATCTAGCACAGATACGCAGTATTTT.

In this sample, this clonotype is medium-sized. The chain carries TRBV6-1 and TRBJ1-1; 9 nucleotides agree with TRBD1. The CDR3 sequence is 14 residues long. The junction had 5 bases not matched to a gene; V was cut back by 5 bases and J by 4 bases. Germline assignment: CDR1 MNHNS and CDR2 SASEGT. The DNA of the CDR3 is TGTGCCAGCAGTAAACGACAGGGGGTCACTGAAGCTTTCTTT. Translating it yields CASSKRQGVTEAFF.

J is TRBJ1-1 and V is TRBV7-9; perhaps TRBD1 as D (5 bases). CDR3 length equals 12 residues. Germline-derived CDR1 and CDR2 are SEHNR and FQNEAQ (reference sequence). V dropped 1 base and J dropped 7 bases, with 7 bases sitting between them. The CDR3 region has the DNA TGTGCCAGCAGCTTAGGAGGGGTTGAAGCTTTCTTT. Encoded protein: CASSLGGVEAFF.

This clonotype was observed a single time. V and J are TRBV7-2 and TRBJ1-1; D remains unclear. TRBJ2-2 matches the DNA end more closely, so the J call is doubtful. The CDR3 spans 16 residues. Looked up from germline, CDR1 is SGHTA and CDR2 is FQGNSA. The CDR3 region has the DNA TGTGCCAGCAGCCTCCGGGCGTTGGGGTCCACCGGGGAGCTGTTTTTT. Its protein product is CASSLRALGSTGELFF.

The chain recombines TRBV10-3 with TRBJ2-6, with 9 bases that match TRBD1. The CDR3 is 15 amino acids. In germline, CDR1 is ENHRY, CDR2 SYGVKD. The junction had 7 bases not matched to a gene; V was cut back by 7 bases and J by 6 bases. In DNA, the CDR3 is TGTGCCATCACCCTGGGACAGGGAGAGGCCAACGTCCTGACTTTC. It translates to CAITLGQGEANVLTF.

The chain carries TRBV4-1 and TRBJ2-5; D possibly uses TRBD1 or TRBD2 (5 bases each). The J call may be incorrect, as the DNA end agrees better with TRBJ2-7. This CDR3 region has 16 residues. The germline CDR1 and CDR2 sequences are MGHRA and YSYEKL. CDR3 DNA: TGCGCCAGCAGCCACCCTTGGGCTAGCAGGGCCCTCGAGCAGTACTTC. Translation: CASSHPWASRALEQYF.